This passage covers 15 T cell receptor beta chains from one sample sequenced in a study of T cells in localized non-small cell lung cancer. Libraries were prepared by immunoSEQ multiplex PCR; TCRdb keeps only in-frame clonotypes and omits some of them. The sample records some 52,000 clones, around 82% being singletons. Material: PBMCs, obtained before any cancer treatment. The origin of the receptors is a woman between 35 and 70 years old with stage II lung adenocarcinoma.

The chain employs TRBV7-2 and TRBJ2-1, with a weak D call TRBD1 (5 bases). The V gene lost 3 bases and the J gene lost 0 bases, with 12 bases spanning the gap. This CDR3 is 16 amino acids long. The germline V gene encodes CDR1 SGHTA and CDR2 FQGNSA. CDR3 sequence (DNA): TGTGCCAGCAGCTTCGACAGCATTCCCTCCTACAATGAGCAGTTCTTC. It codes for CASSFDSIPSYNEQFF. The full variable domain, with the rest looked up from reference TRBV7-2 and TRBJ2-1, is GAGVSQSPSNKVTEKGKDVELRCDPISGHTALYWYRQSLGQGLEFLIYFQGNSAPDKSGLPSDRFSAERTGGSVSTLTIQRTQQEDSAVYLCASSFDSIPSYNEQFFGPGTRLTVL.

The chain has TRBV18 and TRBJ1-4; 9 nucleotides align to TRBD1. CDR3 length: 14 amino acids. Looked up from germline, CDR1 is KGHSH and CDR2 is LQKENI. Trimming took 6 bases from V and 8 from J; bases not matched to a gene: 7. CDR3 sequence (DNA): TGTGCCAGCTCGCCGGGACAGGGTCCCGAAAAACTGTTTTTT. Its translation is CASSPGQGPEKLFF.

This chain connects TRBV2 to TRBJ2-2, with TRBD1 identical over 8 bases. With V trimmed by 4 bases and J by 4 bases, 2 bases remained unmatched. The V gene's germline CDR1 is SNHLY and CDR2 FYNNEI. The CDR3 covers 14 residues. As DNA, the CDR3 is TGTGCCAGCAGTGGGACAGGGCTCACCGGGGAGCTGTTTTTT. This encodes CASSGTGLTGELFF.

The V gene is TRBV19, the J gene TRBJ2-5; possibly TRBD2 for D (5 bases). The length of the CDR3 is 13 residues. Deletions cut 4 bases from V and 4 bases from J, with 10 bases between. Germline V gene sequence: CDR1 LNHDA, CDR2 SQIVND (reference sequence). The CDR3 DNA reads TGTGCCAGTAGTACCCGGACTGGAGAGACCCAGTACTTC. Residues: CASSTRTGETQYF.

The chain employs TRBV6-5 and TRBJ2-7, with 10 bases lining up with TRBD2. This CDR3 spans 15 amino acids. V shed 5 bases, J shed 3 bases, and the junction held 7 bases outside the gene matches. Germline assignment: CDR1 MNHEY and CDR2 SVGAGI. CDR3 protein: CASSPLAGAFYEQYF. The CDR3 DNA reads as TGTGCCAGCAGTCCCCTAGCGGGGGCCTTCTACGAGCAGTACTTC.

This clone appeared a single time. The chain is built from TRBV4-1 and TRBJ2-5; TRBD2 matches at 10 bases. The germline V gene has CDR1 MGHRA and CDR2 YSYEKL. The CDR3 runs to 18 residues. The V segment lost 0 bases and the J segment 5 bases; nucleotides outside the gene matches: 12. Here the CDR3 DNA reads TGCGCCAGCAGCCAAGATCGAGCGGGGGGGCTGGTGAAGGAGACCCAGTACTTC. Its translation is CASSQDRAGGLVKETQYF.

In DNA, the CDR3 is TGCGCCAGCAGCCCCCAAGCGGGTGCGAACACCGGGGAGCTGTTTTTT. It specifies CASSPQAGANTGELFF. This chain connects TRBV4-3 to TRBJ2-2; tentative D call: TRBD2 (6 bases). Trimming removed 4 bases from V and 0 bases from J, with 12 bases in between. Germline assignment: CDR1 LGHNA and CDR2 YSLEER. The CDR3 extends over 16 amino acids.

The chain couples TRBV28 to TRBJ1-5; 8 bases match TRBD1. V dropped 6 bases and J dropped 7; count of bases not matched to a gene: 17. This CDR3 region has 17 residues. The germline V gene has CDR1 MDHEN and CDR2 SYDVKM. The chain's CDR3 is CASRTNRQGRLGQPQHF. DNA of the CDR3: TGTGCCAGCAGAACTAATCGACAGGGGAGGCTGGGACAGCCCCAGCATTTT. The whole variable domain, remainder taken from reference TRBV28 and TRBJ1-5, is DVKVTQSSRYLVKRTGEKVFLECVQDMDHENMFWYRQDPGLGLRLIYFSYDVKMKEKGDIPEGYSVSREKKERFSLILESASTNQTSMYLCASRTNRQGRLGQPQHFGDGTRLSIL.

The chain carries TRBV19 and TRBJ2-1; 9 nucleotides agree with TRBD2. The V segment lost 9 bases and the J segment 5 bases; nucleotides outside the gene matches: 8. Germline V gene data show CDR1 as LNHDA and CDR2 as SQIVND (reference sequence). The CDR3 extends over 14 amino acids. This CDR3 reads CASRELAGDNEQFF. In nucleotides, the CDR3 is TGTGCCAGCCGGGAATTAGCGGGGGACAATGAGCAGTTCTTC.

The V and J genes are TRBV30 and TRBJ2-3; a possible D gene is TRBD1 (6 bases). Trimming took 1 base from V and 1 from J, leaving 9 bases between them. Germline CDR1 is GTSNPN and CDR2 is SVGIG (reference sequence). This CDR3 comprises 14 residues. Written as DNA, the CDR3 is TGTGCCTGGAGTGCGGACAGTCGCACAGATACGCAGTATTTT. It specifies CAWSADSRTDTQYF.

The chain employs TRBV29-1 and TRBJ2-5; no clear D gene. In germline, CDR1 is SQVTM, CDR2 ANQGSEA. V lost 2 bases to trimming and J lost 4 bases, with 2 bases between them. CDR3 length equals 10 residues. CDR3 in amino acids: CSVESETQYF. CDR3 coding DNA: TGCAGCGTTGAATCAGAGACCCAGTACTTC.

This chain links TRBV11-3 with TRBJ2-2, with D uncertain. CDR1 is SGHNT, CDR2 YENEEA, per germline. CDR3 length equals 14 residues. Trimming shortened V by 1 base and J by 0 bases, and 3 bases separated the two germline ends. The CDR3, as DNA: TGTGCCAGCAGCTTAGGGGCGAACACCGGGGAGCTGTTTTTT. Its protein product is CASSLGANTGELFF.

The chain joins TRBV6-6 to TRBJ2-7; tentatively, D is TRBD1 (6 bases). V shed 7 bases and J shed 3 bases, with 13 bases lying between them. The CDR3 runs to 13 residues. Germline lookup yields CDR1 MNHNY and CDR2 SVGAGI (reference sequence). CDR3 bases: TGTGCCAGCATGCCAGGGGAAATCTACGAGCAGTACTTC. It codes for CASMPGEIYEQYF.

The V gene is TRBV25-1, the J gene TRBJ1-2; D not resolved. Trimming took off 3 bases at V and 6 bases at J, with 11 bases between the two ends. CDR1 and CDR2 from the germline V gene are MGHDK and SYGVNS. The length of the CDR3 is 13 residues. The CDR3 loop reads CASSDSGLDGYTF. Written as DNA, the CDR3 is TGTGCCAGCAGTGATTCCGGGTTGGATGGCTACACCTTC.

The V and J genes are TRBV9 and TRBJ2-3; D gene uncertain. Deletions cut 0 bases from V and 4 bases from J, with 3 bases between. CDR3 length equals 12 residues. CDR1 and CDR2 from the germline V gene are SGDLS and YYNGEE. This CDR3 reads CASSVAADTQYF. The CDR3 DNA reads as TGTGCCAGCAGCGTAGCGGCAGATACGCAGTATTTT.